What follows describes a single T cell receptor (beta chain). This sample is part of a study of blood T cell repertoires in COVID-19. Study in general: PBMCs, B-cell-depleted T cells, or T cells were the source of the cDNA or gDNA that made up the material.

Trimming removed 6 bases at V and 5 bases at J, with 5 bases between. From germline, CDR1 is MNHEY and CDR2 SVGAGI. The CDR3 sequence is 11 residues long. Authors' processing steps: Nucleated cell counts were estimated from reference gene primer amplification. The assay was immunoSEQ multiplex PCR, and TCRdb's table has in-frame clones only and misses some. The DNA was the basis for D and trimming; V, J and clone size are from that table. The sample consists of around 180,000 clones, roughly 84% of them appearing once. The chain employs TRBV6-5 and TRBJ2-1; D call uncertain. The receptor was derived from an elderly man with COVID-19, enrolled during active disease. Input material: peripheral blood. CDR3 sequence: CASSRNNEQFF. In DNA, the CDR3 is TGTGCCAGCAGCCGTAACAATGAGCAGTTCTTC.